One T cell receptor beta chain is described in this entry. The table lists this clonotype with many counts. It lacks a known antigen. No base quality values were provided; no much bigger clone lies one nucleotide off. The study collected follow-up blood from HIV-infected patients roughly three months, about 14 weeks, after antiretroviral therapy began. Whole blood was used without cell fractionation, so all unsorted peripheral T cells were reflected in the repertoire. For RNA extraction, 2.5 to 3 ml of peripheral blood was drawn into Tempus tubes. Enrollment excluded patients who had febrile or AIDS-related illness, tumors, hepatitis B or C coinfection, immunomodulatory therapy, recent vaccination or treatment interruptions. Residual genomic DNA was removed with the TURBO-DNase kit and globin mRNA was depleted with GLOBINclear. These data are taken from a study of HIV-infected patients and healthy controls (dated by TCRdb to the mid-2010s). The study in broad terms: Although they stayed below normal ranges, CD4 counts in most of the 16 patients rose modestly but significantly after three months of therapy. CD8 counts did not change consistently during early therapy, while the CD4:CD8 ratio increased slightly. An undetectable viral load was attained by 11 of 16 patients by the second bleed and by all patients after a further year of therapy. Overall T-cell lymphocytopenia was not observed in the patients, and no significant difference from controls was found in total CDR3 counts per chain. The study tested whether deep TCR repertoire sequencing of HIV patients' small blood samples could capture immune perturbation and reconstitution. What the study reported, not specific to this receptor: More CDR3s were shared between individuals among healthy controls than among HIV+ patients, as measured by Jaccard index and by the count of highly shared sequences. In size-matched repertoire data, the apparent post-therapy recovery of the Gini index in HIV-infected patients was not replicated. A major limit on how widely the findings apply, in the view of the authors, was that only sixteen HIV-infected individuals were processed. During therapy, HIV-associated CDR3s significantly decreased in frequency, while CMV-associated CDR3s did not change significantly, though most became more frequent. Roughly threefold more distinct CDR3s and higher Shannon diversity were observed in healthy control repertoires than in untreated HIV+ repertoires. Eight alpha and eight beta V genes showed significantly different mean usage between HIV-infected patients and controls. Alpha-chain CDR3s from MAIT cells appeared at high frequency in healthy controls but were severely depleted in HIV+ repertoires. The observed differences in diversity could not be explained by the slight differences in age and sex profiles between the study cohorts. The use of whole blood limited sequencing depth and precluded separation of the dynamics of distinct T-cell subpopulations. Donor HLA types were not determined in the study. Pairing of alpha and beta chains was not determined in the samples. Only 2 to 4 months of therapy was reflected in the treated samples, a period arguably too short to observe immune reconstitution given low adult thymic output. Oligoclonality may be reflected in the significantly higher mean Gini indices of HIV-infected repertoires compared with controls. Rare events from HIV-infected data received too much weight under size-matching, and comparisons were complicated by unequal numbers of distinct sequences between patients and controls.

500 to 600 ng RNA was reverse transcribed with SuperScript III using primers against the alpha and beta constant regions. Separate alpha and beta chain libraries were generated by chain-specific third strand synthesis with multiplexing indices. The protocol used a single primer pair to amplify all rearrangements within a chain, which avoided primer bias, and attached molecular barcodes to each cDNA molecule. The SP2 sequencing primer site and a random hexamer were carried on a 5' RACE adapter, to which purified cDNA was joined by T4 RNA Ligase 1. Second strand synthesis was primed from the SP2 site with Phusion polymerase, using slow temperature ramps to favor optimal annealing. Two random hexamer sequences, both added before amplification and joined together, made up the 12-nucleotide barcode of each molecule. An amplification PCR of approximately 25 cycles with P5s and P7 primers came after a short first PCR that had added P5 and P7 adapter elements plus a second index. In total the libraries went through roughly 26 PCR cycles, after which the libraries were quantified on a Qubit, sized on a Bioanalyzer, and diluted to 3 to 4.5 nM. Sequencing of the normalized libraries was performed on an Illumina MiSeq with 2 x 250 paired-end kits. MinElute columns were the means by which the reverse transcription reactions were cleaned up, and the reactions were eluted into around 9.9 ul Tris-Cl. Adapter ligations were incubated for roughly 22 hours at 16 degrees C and subsequently purified with AMPure XP beads at a 1:1 ratio. Per the authors' processing: A modified Decombinator that output V, J, insert and barcode information was used to process the demultiplexed FASTQ files. Any sequence that shared a barcode yet differed from the dominant sequence was discarded as an error, and the number of original cDNA molecules was estimated by counting barcodes clustered at Levenshtein distance 3. The R packages ineq, vegan, igraph and RCytoscape were used for downstream analyses, together with IMGT nomenclature and CDR3 definitions. V gene usage was computed over distinct sequences, each TCR counted once to avoid skew from clonal expansion. Within a donor, similarity networks joined unique CDR3 amino acid sequences in every case where two of them were separated by a single Levenshtein edit. In the repertoires, a search was made for a compiled set of published HIV-specific CDR3s (more than 85 alpha, 702 beta) and CMV-specific CDR3s (around twelve alpha, a few hundred beta). It was shown by random subsampling to size-matched repertoires that the decreased diversity of patients was not caused by their lower sequence numbers. TCRdb trimmed the raw reads at Q25, called clones with MiXCR and kept productive beta chains. Every distinct CDR3 protein forms one entry, paired with its most common genes and DNA. In this record, the V and J calls reflect TCRdb's handling and not the investigators' own analysis. Present in this sample are roughly 9,300 distinct CDR3 sequences, almost 6% of which were seen just once. The ten top clones hold under 30% of the sample.

Via the germline V gene, CDR1 is MNHEY and CDR2 SVGAGI. At the junction V is shortened by 0 bases and J by 3 bases; bases outside the gene matches: 5. The CDR3 covers 15 residues, taking in both the cysteine and the phenylalanine. Only the CDR3 portion is preserved as DNA: 45 bases, with reading frame beginning at the first base. The sequencing here drew on blood, taken during antiretroviral therapy. The clonotype was recovered from an adult with HIV infection. The donor label of this sample is uncertain. The chain couples TRBV6-5 to TRBJ2-7, with 7 bases in between that match TRBD2. At the DNA level, the sequence is TGTGCCAGCAGTTACTCGAGCGGGATTGGCTACGAGCAGTACTTC. Translated, it reads CASSYSSGIGYEQYF.